Listed below are T cell receptor beta chains from one sample, sequenced in a study of response to subunit inactivated influenza vaccine. A single record per CDR3 protein comes from TCRdb applying MiXCR to the RT-PCR reads. The repertoire has 700,000 to 800,000 distinct CDR3 sequences, less than 20% of them found once; the top ten carry about a tenth. The source was PBMCs from blood, collected more than 4 days after vaccination. All receptors derive from a man in his fifties who received an inactivated influenza vaccine. Each CDR3 is given with its conserved first and last residue. A D gene is named only where the DNA matches it firmly. Clone sizes are given selectively: once, few, many, or a class where the clone is expanded.

>-|TRBV20-1|-|TRBJ1-1
CSARGLMNTEAFF
TGCAGTGCTAGAGGATTAATGAACACTGAAGCTTTCTTT
>-|TRBV4-3|-|TRBJ1-6
CASSQVGRGGSPLHF
TGCGCCAGCAGCCAAGTGGGTAGGGGTGGTTCACCCCTCCACTTT
>TRBD2|TRBV6-5|-|TRBJ2-7
CASSYRASGGEQYF
TGTGCCAGCAGTTATAGGGCTAGCGGAGGCGAGCAGTACTTC
>TRBD2|TRBV20-1|many|TRBJ2-1
CSAGTSGGYNEQFF
TGCAGTGCAGGGACTAGCGGGGGATACAATGAGCAGTTCTTC
>-|TRBV20-1|-|TRBJ2-7
CSAQDTGGRDEQYF
TGCAGTGCTCAAGACACCGGGGGACGAGACGAGCAGTACTTC
>TRBD2|TRBV28|-|TRBJ2-5
CASSSPASGKETQYF
TGTGCCAGCAGTTCCCCGGCTAGCGGGAAAGAGACCCAGTACTTC
>TRBD2|TRBV11-1|-|TRBJ2-2
CASSLVAAGDTGELFF
TGTGCCAGCAGCTTAGTAGCGGCGGGAGATACCGGGGAGCTGTTTTTT
>-|TRBV6-1|-|TRBJ2-7
CASNRQGTSAYEQYF
TGTGCCAGCAATCGACAAGGAACTTCAGCCTACGAGCAGTACTTC
>TRBD1|TRBV4-2|few|TRBJ1-4
CASSPYRGTNEKLFF
TGTGCCAGCAGCCCTTACAGGGGGACTAATGAAAAACTGTTTTTT
>-|TRBV12-3/TRBV12-4|many|TRBJ2-3
CASTPATGTDTQYF
TGTGCCAGCACTCCCGCGACTGGCACAGATACGCAGTATTTT
>-|TRBV7-8|-|TRBJ2-3
CASSHPLRSSTDTQYF
TGTGCCAGCAGCCACCCCCTCCGGTCTAGCACAGATACGCAGTATTTT
>TRBD2|TRBV20-1|few|TRBJ2-6
CSASGRASGANVLTF
TGCAGTGCTAGCGGGAGGGCCTCTGGGGCCAACGTCCTGACTTTC
>-|TRBV29-1|few|TRBJ1-1
CSAAKGGTVNTEAFF
TGCAGCGCCGCCAAAGGGGGAACGGTAAACACTGAAGCTTTCTTT
>TRBD1|TRBV28|few|TRBJ1-2
CASSSFIIRTGGIYGYTF
TGTGCCAGCAGTTCTTTCATCATTCGGACAGGGGGCATCTATGGCTACACCTTC
>TRBD1|TRBV4-1|-|TRBJ2-1
CASSQMDRVNEQFF
TGCGCCAGCAGCCAAATGGACAGGGTCAATGAGCAGTTCTTC
>TRBD2|TRBV7-8|-|TRBJ2-7
CASSLGASGAGEQYF
TGTGCCAGCAGCTTGGGGGCTAGCGGGGCAGGGGAGCAGTACTTC
>TRBD1|TRBV5-1|-|TRBJ1-1
CASTGQENTEAFF
TGCGCCAGCACCGGACAGGAGAACACTGAAGCTTTCTTT
>TRBD1|TRBV5-1|few|TRBJ2-3
CASSLAGQVNSRDTQYF
TGCGCCAGCAGCTTGGCCGGACAGGTCAACTCCAGGGATACGCAGTATTTT
>-|TRBV20-1|many|TRBJ1-5
CSAERGDSNQPQHF
TGCAGTGCGGAGAGGGGGGATAGCAATCAGCCCCAGCATTTT
>-|TRBV10-2|many|TRBJ1-2
CATAGAGINYGYTF
TGCGCCACCGCGGGCGCGGGGATTAACTATGGCTACACCTTC
>TRBD1|TRBV7-9|-|TRBJ2-7
CASSKRQGAEQYF
TGTGCCAGCAGCAAACGACAGGGTGCCGAGCAGTACTTC
>TRBD2|TRBV29-1|many|TRBJ2-3
CSVDRGGLTDTQYF
TGCAGCGTTGACCGGGGGGGCCTTACAGATACGCAGTATTTT
>TRBD2|TRBV7-3|-|TRBJ2-1
CASSLTGSGSVNEQFF
TGTGCCAGCAGCTTAACGGGTAGCGGGAGCGTGAATGAGCAGTTCTTC
>-|TRBV28|-|TRBJ2-7
CASSLYGTAYEQYF
TGTGCCAGCAGTTTATACGGGACGGCCTACGAGCAGTACTTC
>-|TRBV4-2|few|TRBJ1-2
CASSQGLSTDYGYTF
TGTGCCAGCAGCCAAGGACTCTCGACCGACTATGGCTACACCTTC
>-|TRBV9|-|TRBJ2-3
CASSVSGTDTQYF
TGTGCCAGCAGCGTCTCAGGCACAGATACGCAGTATTTT